Below, 30 T cell receptor beta chains from the same sample are listed, as sequenced in a study of shared clonotypes between healthy human individuals. Produced via immunoSEQ multiplex PCR; TCRdb's table is partial and in-frame only. The sample contains over 95,000 clones, more than 65% of which appear only once. The sample comprised memory CD8+ T cells sorted from blood. This sample's subset: CD45RO+ cells pooled with CCR7-negative TemRA cells. All receptors derive from a woman aged 30 to 39 in good health.

Remarks on this clone: The same CDR3 also results from other DNA sequences found in this sample. This CDR3 is CASSFTGDPYEQYF. The CDR3 DNA reads as TGTGCCAGCAGTTTCACAGGGGACCCCTACGAGCAGTACTTC. The J gene is TRBJ2-7, the V gene TRBV6-5; 7 bases align to TRBD1. From germline, CDR1 is MNHEY and CDR2 SVGAGI. Trimming took 4 bases from V and 2 from J; bases not matched to a gene: 5. The CDR3 sequence is 14 residues long.

The chain couples TRBV10-3 to TRBJ2-5, with D unresolved. V lost 3 bases, J lost 4 bases, and 12 bases lay in between. Germline V CDR1 and CDR2: ENHRY, SYGVKD. The CDR3 is 14 residues long. The CDR3 spells CAISDTTGPETQYF. DNA for the CDR3: TGTGCCATCAGTGACACGACGGGCCCAGAGACCCAGTACTTC.

V and J are TRBV5-1 and TRBJ2-7; 7 nucleotides agree with TRBD2. V lost 0 bases to trimming and J lost 0 bases; unmatched junction nucleotides: 15. The CDR3 is 19 amino acids. Germline CDR1 reads SGHRS; CDR2 reads YFSETQ. The CDR3 region is CASSLASGKRGSLSYEQYF. DNA for the CDR3: TGCGCCAGCAGCTTGGCCAGCGGGAAACGAGGGTCCCTCTCCTACGAGCAGTACTTC. The full variable domain, rest sourced from reference TRBV5-1 and TRBJ2-7, is KAGVTQTPRYLIKTRGQQVTLSCSPISGHRSVSWYQQTPGQGLQFLFEYFSETQRNKGNFPGRFSGRQFSNSRSEMNVSTLELGDSALYLCASSLASGKRGSLSYEQYFGPGTRLTVT.

V usage is TRBV27 and J usage is TRBJ2-5, with 7 nucleotides matching TRBD1. Germline-derived CDR1 and CDR2 are MNHEY and SMNVEV (reference sequence). V trimming: 3 bases; J trimming: 1 base; junction bases outside the gene matches: 5. The CDR3 has 15 residues. The CDR3, as DNA: TGTGCCAGCAGTTTGACAGGGCCACCCCAAGAGACCCAGTACTTC. Translation: CASSLTGPPQETQYF.

This chain links TRBV5-1 with TRBJ1-2, with TRBD1 matching over 7 bases. Germline values: CDR1 SGHRS, CDR2 YFSETQ. V trimming: 3 bases; J trimming: 5 bases; junction bases outside the gene matches: 7. This CDR3 region has 14 residues. The CDR3 here is CASSSQGQSYGYTF. CDR3 nucleotide sequence: TGCGCCAGCAGCTCACAGGGGCAAAGTTATGGCTACACCTTC.

The rearrangement uses TRBV2 and TRBJ1-5, with unresolved D. The CDR3 has 14 amino acids. Trimming took 0 bases from V and 4 from J, leaving 7 bases between them. CDR1 SNHLY and CDR2 FYNNEI come from the germline V gene. The CDR3 here is CASSEAGDNQPQHF. CDR3 in DNA: TGTGCCAGCAGTGAAGCGGGAGATAATCAGCCCCAGCATTTT.

V and J are TRBV4-3 and TRBJ2-7; 7 bases agree with TRBD1. J gave up 1 base and V 3 bases, and 6 bases lay outside the gene matches. There are 15 residues in the CDR3. CDR1 LGHNA and CDR2 YSLEER come from the germline V gene. The CDR3, as DNA: TGCGCCAGCAGCCACTCAGAGGACAGGTCCTACGAGCAGTACTTC. As protein: CASSHSEDRSYEQYF.

The chain uses TRBV5-1 and TRBJ2-1; TRBD2 agrees at 9 bases. Unmatched junction bases numbered 7, after V lost 3 bases and J lost 6 bases. CDR3 length equals 15 residues. Germline V gene lookup returns CDR1 SGHRS and CDR2 YFSETQ. The CDR3: CASSSGLAIINEQFF. The CDR3 region has the DNA TGCGCCAGCAGCTCCGGACTAGCGATTATCAATGAGCAGTTCTTC.

This clone was counted a few times. V and J are TRBV29-1 and TRBJ2-5, with 11 bases aligning to TRBD2. Judging by the DNA end, TRBJ2-7 fits better; the J call may be wrong. The CDR3 length is 14 residues. Germline CDR1 and CDR2: SQVTM and ANQGSEA. The CDR3 sequence: CSASNLAGGHEQYF. DNA for the CDR3: TGCAGCGCCTCAAATCTAGCGGGAGGACACGAGCAGTACTTC.

The rearrangement joins TRBV21-1 to TRBJ2-6. TRBV21-1 is classified as a pseudogene. The CDR3 extends over 14 amino acids. Here the CDR3 DNA reads TGTGCCAGACAAGGGCGACCTGGGGCCAACGTCCTGACTTTC. Translated: CARQGRPGANVLTF.

This clone was detected only a few times. The chain uses TRBV28 and TRBJ1-2; D unclear. Germline CDR1 is MDHEN and CDR2 is SYDVKM. The length of the CDR3 is 11 residues. The germline V and J ends were trimmed by 3 bases and 6 bases, with 5 bases remaining between them. The CDR3 DNA follows: TGTGCCAGCAGTTTGAAGGATGGCTACACCTTC. Protein sequence: CASSLKDGYTF.

The chain links TRBV28 to TRBJ2-7, with D hard to call. The germline V gene has CDR1 MDHEN and CDR2 SYDVKM. The V gene lost 9 bases and the J gene lost 3 bases, with 3 bases spanning the gap. This CDR3 contains 9 residues. The CDR3 sequence: CASSYEQYF. CDR3 DNA sequence: TGTGCCAGTAGCTACGAGCAGTACTTC.

The rearrangement links TRBV5-1 to TRBJ2-5, with 11 nucleotides matching TRBD2. Trimming cost V 0 bases and J 5 bases; bases outside gene matches: 9. This CDR3 contains 17 residues. Germline V CDR1 and CDR2: SGHRS, YFSETQ. In nucleotides, the CDR3 is TGCGCCAGCAGCTTGGGTACTCTAGCGGGAGGCAGGGAGACCCAGTACTTC. Its translation: CASSLGTLAGGRETQYF.

The V gene is TRBV30, the J gene TRBJ1-4; D may be TRBD1 (6 bases). Germline V gene lookup returns CDR1 GTSNPN and CDR2 SVGIG (reference sequence). The CDR3 consists of 13 residues. Between the trimmed V and J ends, which lost 2 bases and 8 bases, there was a span of 12 bases. The CDR3 nucleotides read TGTGCCTGGAGTATGGGGGCGCGAGAAAAACTGTTTTTT. This translates into CAWSMGAREKLFF. The full variable domain, with the rest looked up from reference TRBV30 and TRBJ1-4, is SQTIHQWPATLVQPVGSPLSLECTVEGTSNPNLYWYRQAAGRGLQLLFYSVGIGQISSEVPQNLSASRPQDRQFILSSKKLLLSDSGFYLCAWSMGAREKLFFGSGTQLSVL.

The rearrangement uses TRBV13 and TRBJ2-5; TRBD2 matches at 14 bases. This CDR3 has 17 amino acids. V gave up 3 bases and J gave up 4 bases; unmatched junction bases: 7. Germline V gives CDR1 PRHDT, CDR2 FYEKMQ (reference sequence). In DNA, the CDR3 is TGTGCCAGCAGCTTTGCACCGGGACTAGCGGGAGTAGAGACCCAGTACTTC. As protein: CASSFAPGLAGVETQYF.

The table lists this clone with a few counts. The rearrangement joins TRBV27 to TRBJ2-2; weak D call: TRBD2 (6 bases). With 2 bases removed from V and 4 bases from J, the gap between germline ends came to 8 bases. The CDR3 has 14 amino acids. Germline V CDR1 and CDR2: MNHEY, SMNVEV (reference sequence). CDR3 protein: CASSLLASTGELFF. The CDR3 DNA sequence: TGTGCCAGCAGTTTACTAGCGAGCACCGGGGAGCTGTTTTTT.

V usage is TRBV5-1 and J usage is TRBJ2-5; D remains ambiguous. The CDR3 is 14 residues long. CDR1 and CDR2 from the germline V gene are SGHRS and YFSETQ. The V end lost 0 bases, the J end lost 1 base, and 7 bases lay between the germline ends. This chain's CDR3 is CASSLGAGQETQYF. For the CDR3, the DNA is TGCGCCAGCAGCTTGGGGGCAGGCCAAGAGACCCAGTACTTC.

This clone was seen only a few times. V is TRBV15 and J is TRBJ2-5; TRBD2 matches 10 bases. Trimming took 5 bases from V and 5 from J; bases not matched to a gene: 14. Germline CDR1 reads LNHNV; CDR2 reads YYDKDF (reference sequence). This CDR3 has 17 residues. DNA for the CDR3: TGTGCCACCAGCGGATCCGGGACTAGCGCCATGGGGGAGACCCAGTACTTC. Protein: CATSGSGTSAMGETQYF.

This clone was seen at least ten times. The CDR3, as DNA: TGCGCCAGCAGTGAGGACGAGGAAGGCAATGAGCAGTTCTTC. Translated, it gives CASSEDEEGNEQFF. J is TRBJ2-1 and V is TRBV10-1, with no clear D. The CDR3 has 14 residues. Germline CDR1 and CDR2: WNHNN and SYGVQD (reference sequence). Trimming took 2 bases from V and 6 from J, leaving 11 bases between them.

This chain joins TRBV7-9 and TRBJ1-5, with D possibly matching TRBD1 (5 bases). Germline CDR1 and CDR2: SEHNR and FQNEAQ (reference sequence). V lost 10 bases and J lost 4, with 14 bases in between. The CDR3 is 13 amino acids. In nucleotides, the CDR3 is TGTGCCACCACCCGGGGCGTGAATCAGCCCCAGCATTTT. Translation gives CATTRGVNQPQHF.

This clone was recorded once. The J gene is TRBJ2-2, the V gene TRBV4-1; D gene uncertain. CDR1 MGHRA and CDR2 YSYEKL come from the germline V gene. Trimming stripped 0 bases from V and 7 bases from J, with 3 bases between. The CDR3 loop spans 12 amino acids. The CDR3 bases are TGCGCCAGCAGCCAAGAAGTCGGGGAGCTGTTTTTT. Translating it yields CASSQEVGELFF.

V gene TRBV9 combines with J gene TRBJ1-1; D not resolved. V lost 0 bases, J lost 6 bases, and 3 bases lay in between. This CDR3 contains 11 residues. CDR1 is SGDLS and CDR2 is YYNGEE in the germline V gene. CDR3 DNA: TGTGCCAGCAGCGTAGTTCCTGAAGCTTTCTTT. Its translation: CASSVVPEAFF.

The chain joins TRBV6-1 to TRBJ2-7; 12 bases line up with TRBD2. The CDR3 consists of 16 residues. Germline CDR1 reads MNHNS; CDR2 reads SASEGT. V gave up 0 bases and J gave up 0 bases; unmatched junction bases: 0. The CDR3 is CASSEAGLAGSYEQYF. The CDR3 DNA follows: TGTGCCAGCAGTGAAGCGGGACTAGCGGGCTCCTACGAGCAGTACTTC.

This clone was recorded once. The DNA of the CDR3 is TGTGCCAGCAGTGATAAGATTGAGGGGGCTGGGGCCAACGTCCTGACTTTC. Protein sequence: CASSDKIEGAGANVLTF. This chain links TRBV2 with TRBJ2-6; D possibly corresponds to TRBD1 (6 bases). Germline assignment: CDR1 SNHLY and CDR2 FYNNEI. Deletions cut 3 bases from V and 2 bases from J, with 14 bases between. This CDR3 is 17 amino acids long.

The chain joins TRBV5-4 to TRBJ2-5; D not resolved. CDR3 length: 15 residues. CDR1 and CDR2 (germline): SGHNT, YYREEE (reference sequence). Trimming removed 2 bases at V and 2 bases at J, with 13 bases between. CDR3 DNA: TGTGCCAGCAGCTTAACGGGCAGAGGACAAGAGACCCAGTACTTC. This gives the protein CASSLTGRGQETQYF.

The chain uses TRBV6-6 and TRBJ2-7, with 8 bases lining up with TRBD2. Trimming at V came to 1 base and at J to 10 bases, leaving 3 bases not matched to a gene. The CDR3 totals 12 residues. The germline V gene has CDR1 MNHNY and CDR2 SVGAGI (reference sequence). The CDR3 here is CASSYFGGDQYF. The CDR3 nucleotides read TGTGCCAGCAGTTACTTCGGGGGGGACCAGTACTTC.

The V and J genes are TRBV27 and TRBJ2-7, with TRBD2 matching over 7 bases. Germline V gives CDR1 MNHEY, CDR2 SMNVEV (reference sequence). The CDR3 totals 14 residues. V lost 3 bases to trimming and J lost 6 bases; unmatched junction nucleotides: 8. The CDR3 nucleotides read TGTGCCAGCAGTTTGGCTAGGTGGGGGGGCGAGCAGTACTTC. It codes for CASSLARWGGEQYF.

The CDR3 bases are TGTGCCAGCGTCGACCCTTATAGCAATCAGCCCCAGCATTTT. Its protein product is CASVDPYSNQPQHF. The gene calls are TRBV2 and TRBJ1-5, with D unclear. V was shortened by 8 bases and J by 0 bases, with 11 bases between the two germline ends. CDR1 SNHLY and CDR2 FYNNEI come from the germline V gene. This CDR3 contains 14 residues. The entire variable domain, with the rest obtained from reference TRBV2 and TRBJ1-5, is as follows: EPEVTQTPSHQVTQMGQEVILRCVPISNHLYFYWYRQILGQKVEFLVSFYNNEISEKSEIFDDQFSVERPDGSNFTLKIRSTKLEDSAMYFCASVDPYSNQPQHFGDGTRLSIL.

The chain employs TRBV11-2 and TRBJ2-2; D gene uncertain. The CDR3 loop spans 16 amino acids. Germline values: CDR1 SGHAT, CDR2 FQNNGV. V gave up 5 bases and J gave up 1 base, with 14 bases separating them. The CDR3 protein is CASSEPPAMNTGELFF. The CDR3 coding sequence is TGTGCCAGCAGCGAGCCCCCGGCCATGAACACCGGGGAGCTGTTTTTT.

The rearrangement joins TRBV19 to TRBJ1-5; no clear D. Per the germline V gene, CDR1 is LNHDA and CDR2 is SQIVND (reference sequence). This CDR3 region has 14 residues. The ends were cut back, 1 base at V and 5 bases at J, with 9 bases in the middle. This CDR3 is CASSIGQKDQPQHF. DNA of the CDR3: TGTGCCAGTAGTATAGGTCAGAAGGATCAGCCCCAGCATTTT.